These 9 T cell receptor beta chains were sequenced from one sample in a study of blood T cell repertoires in COVID-19. The method was immunoSEQ multiplex PCR; TCRdb's version includes in-frame clones alone and lacks a portion of them. This repertoire shows about 180,000 clones, 83% found once; its top ten account for less than 2%. Sequencing was carried out using peripheral blood. The source of these receptors is a human donor in a cohort sampled during active COVID-19.

The chain links TRBV5-1 to TRBJ2-5; D not resolved. V was pared by 0 bases and J by 1 base, with 7 bases between. The CDR3 is 14 amino acids. Germline lookup yields CDR1 SGHRS and CDR2 YFSETQ. The CDR3 here is CASSLVGAQETQYF. In DNA form, the CDR3 reads TGCGCCAGCAGCTTGGTAGGAGCCCAAGAGACCCAGTACTTC.

The V and J genes are TRBV7-2 and TRBJ2-2; D is uncertain. V lost 5 bases and J lost 2, with 12 bases in between. Germline V gene sequence: CDR1 SGHTA, CDR2 FQGNSA. CDR3 size: 15 residues. In DNA, the CDR3 is TGTGCCAGCAGCCCCCCGGGTATAAACACCGGGGAGCTGTTTTTT. This sequence encodes CASSPPGINTGELFF. Filled out from reference TRBV7-2 and TRBJ2-2, the complete variable domain reads GAGVSQSPSNKVTEKGKDVELRCDPISGHTALYWYRQSLGQGLEFLIYFQGNSAPDKSGLPSDRFSAERTGGSVSTLTIQRTQQEDSAVYLCASSPPGINTGELFFGEGSRLTVL.

This sequence joins TRBV27 and TRBJ2-2; D remains ambiguous. V shed 2 bases and J shed 0 bases, with 7 bases lying between them. This CDR3 contains 15 residues. Germline CDR1 is MNHEY and CDR2 is SMNVEV (reference sequence). CDR3 DNA sequence: TGTGCCAGCAGTTTAGTGGTAGCGAACACCGGGGAGCTGTTTTTT. Translating gives CASSLVVANTGELFF.

The chain is built from TRBV5-4 and TRBJ1-2, with a possible D match to TRBD1 (6 bases). Germline assignment: CDR1 SGHNT and CDR2 YYREEE (reference sequence). The V end was cut by 1 base, the J end by 3 bases, with 19 bases between. CDR3 length: 17 residues. In DNA, the CDR3 is TGTGCCAGCAGCTTGCGAGTTCAGGGGTCGCTACACTATGGCTACACCTTC. Residues: CASSLRVQGSLHYGYTF.

This clone was observed once. The V gene is TRBV7-6, the J gene TRBJ2-7, with D possibly being TRBD2 (6 bases). V lost 5 bases to trimming and J lost 2 bases, with 19 bases between them. The CDR3 covers 16 residues. Germline-derived CDR1 and CDR2 are SGHVS and FNYEAQ. The CDR3 sequence: CASSPMGGRGAYEQYF. The CDR3 nucleotides read TGTGCCAGCAGCCCCATGGGGGGTAGAGGAGCCTACGAGCAGTACTTC.

Regarding this clone: The same CDR3 is also encoded by other DNA sequences in this sample. This chain joins TRBV5-1 and TRBJ2-7, with TRBD2 matching over 8 bases. CDR3 length equals 14 residues. V was clipped by 4 bases and J by 4 bases; unmatched bases: 7. The germline V gene encodes CDR1 SGHRS and CDR2 YFSETQ. The CDR3 sequence: CASSLGTSGYEQYF. In DNA form, the CDR3 reads TGCGCCAGCAGCCTCGGGACTAGTGGTTACGAGCAGTACTTC.

The V gene is TRBV4-3, the J gene TRBJ2-7; TRBD2 matches 11 bases. In germline, CDR1 is LGHNA, CDR2 YSLEER. CDR3 size: 15 residues. V lost 4 bases and J lost 4; bases outside the gene matches: 6. CDR3 loop: CASSRILAGDYEQYF. CDR3 in DNA: TGCGCCAGCAGCCGGATACTAGCGGGAGATTACGAGCAGTACTTC.

The chain links TRBV5-1 to TRBJ1-1; 7 nucleotides line up with TRBD1. CDR3 size: 14 residues. Germline V CDR1 and CDR2: SGHRS, YFSETQ. Trimming cost V 4 bases and J 3 bases; bases outside gene matches: 6. DNA for the CDR3: TGCGCCAGCAGCCCGGGACAGAGGGACACTGAAGCTTTCTTT. Translation: CASSPGQRDTEAFF.

This rearrangement joins TRBV19 to TRBJ2-3; 7 bases map to TRBD2. The CDR3 has 14 amino acids. J gave up 5 bases and V 1 base, and 3 bases lay outside the gene matches. Germline loops: CDR1 LNHDA, CDR2 SQIVND (reference sequence). The CDR3 protein is CASSIGLAVDTQYF. For the CDR3, the DNA is TGTGCCAGTAGTATAGGACTAGCTGTAGATACGCAGTATTTT.